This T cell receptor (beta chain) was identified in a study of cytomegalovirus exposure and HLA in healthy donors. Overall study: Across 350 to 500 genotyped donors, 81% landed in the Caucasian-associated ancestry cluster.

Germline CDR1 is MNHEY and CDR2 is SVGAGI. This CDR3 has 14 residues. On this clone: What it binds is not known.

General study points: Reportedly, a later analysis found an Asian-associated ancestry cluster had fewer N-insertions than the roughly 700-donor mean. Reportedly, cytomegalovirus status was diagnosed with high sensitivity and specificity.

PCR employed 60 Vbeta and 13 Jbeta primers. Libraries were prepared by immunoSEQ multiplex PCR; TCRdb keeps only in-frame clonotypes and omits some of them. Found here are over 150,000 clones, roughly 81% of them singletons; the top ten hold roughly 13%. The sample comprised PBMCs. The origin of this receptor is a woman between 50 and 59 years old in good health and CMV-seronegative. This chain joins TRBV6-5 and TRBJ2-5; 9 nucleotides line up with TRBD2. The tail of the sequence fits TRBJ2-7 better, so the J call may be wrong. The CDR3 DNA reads TGTGCCAGCAGCTATCCGACTAGCGGCTACGAGCAGTACTTC. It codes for CASSYPTSGYEQYF.